This T cell receptor beta chain was captured by sequencing in a study of vaccination effects on CD4 cells after COVID-19 (dated by TCRdb to between 2021 and 2024). In terms of the full investigation: Post-vaccine samples across the study were collected a median of 72 days after the second dose, with a range of 14 to 241. In both COVID-19 convalescent patients and infection-naive vaccine recipients, the study compared SARS-CoV-2 spike-specific CD4+ TCR repertoires from before mRNA vaccination with those from after it. Cultures from other donors in the study were sequenced using the Oncomine TCR Beta short-read assay on an Illumina iSeq 100. Altogether, roughly 10 COVID-19 convalescent patients and several SARS-CoV-2-naive healthy vaccine recipients made up the full study.

As regards this clone: The antigen it binds to is not known. Within one base of it there is no much larger clone, and no base qualities were kept.

In the ViraFEST assay, PBMC were stimulated with viral peptide pools, and TCR sequencing was then used to find antigen-specific CD4+ T cell clonotypes based on their expansion. After about 10 days of culture, CD4+ T cells were isolated with the EasySep CD4+ T cell isolation kit. Participants received two doses of either the BNT162b2 or the mRNA-1273 mRNA SARS-CoV-2 vaccine. The absence of prior SARS-CoV-2 infection in healthy vaccine recipients was confirmed by negative nucleocapsid antibodies before and after vaccination. About 2.1 million PBMC per well were cultured in IMDM with approximately 5% human AB serum, around 10 IU/ml IL-2 and gentamicin, plus 10 ug/ml peptides. Half of the culture medium was replaced with fresh IL-2-containing medium on days 3 and 7. Each peptide stimulation condition was cultured in triplicate wells unless otherwise noted. Using Ficoll-Paque Plus gradient centrifugation, PBMC were separated from whole blood and then either used fresh or cryopreserved at -140C. The spike proteins of SARS-CoV-2 and of the common cold coronaviruses HCoV-NL63, HCoV-OC43 and HCoV-229E were spanned by overlapping peptide pools. The QIAamp micro DNA kit was used to extract genomic DNA from the cultured CD4+ T cells.

Findings and caveats that apply to the study as a whole: In healthy vaccine recipients, vaccine-induced clones were almost all SARS-CoV-2 mono-reactive, with only 1 of 255 cross-reactive with common cold coronaviruses. Limitations of the study were the small number of convalescent patients and the absence of early post-infection timepoints. Marked clonal contraction was observed in both infection-induced and vaccine-induced clones at late post-vaccination timepoints, consistent with waning T cell responses.

The library came from the immunoSEQ multiplex PCR assay. DNA from the cultured, isolated CD4+ T cells was subjected to TCR beta CDR3 sequencing. For the original study's pipeline: Non-productive TCR sequences were discarded, and reads were trimmed to the CDR3 region, with only CDR3s of 7 or more amino acids retained. Antigen-specific clonotypes were identified using the MANAFEST web app by comparison of expansion in peptide wells against reference cultures. For clones to be considered positive, expansion at FDR<0.05 versus reference and all other wells, an odds ratio above 5, and a frequency above 0.1% in two replicate wells were required. A clonotype was called cross-reactive if it was significantly expanded both in SARS-CoV-2 spike wells and in at least one common cold coronavirus spike condition. Levenshtein distance calculated with the stringdist R package was used to assess CDR3 similarity, and unrooted trees were constructed with ape in R 3.6.1. Here the immuneACCESS table is served through TCRdb, limited to in-frame sequences with V and J called. Missing clones are a known gap in these copies; in checked studies unresolved V genes cover under half, and the rest lacks a known reason. That table supplies the V and J calls and clone size; D and trimming were determined from the DNA. Here the sample has tens of thousands of clones; 60% to 75% occur a single time. The ten most abundant clones make up around 1.2% of the sample.

Sequencing used CD4+ T cells from PBMCs cultured with HCoV-229E spike peptides, obtained after COVID-19 vaccination. Reading the label with the study, this specimen's cell subset or site is: HCoV-229E spike overlapping peptide pool stimulation. The TCR comes from a human donor who received a COVID-19 vaccine.

The CDR3 reads CASSDPTGINTGELFF. At the DNA level, the sequence is TGTGCCAGCAGTGATCCCACAGGAATAAACACCGGGGAGCTGTTTTTT. The chain is made from TRBV6-1 and TRBJ2-2; a tentative D match to TRBD1 spans 5 bases. CDR1 MNHNS and CDR2 SASEGT are derived from the germline V gene. Trimming takes 3 bases from V and 2 bases from J, and the germline ends sit 13 bases apart. There are 16 amino acids in the CDR3, from cysteine to phenylalanine inclusive. CDR3 DNA is the only sequence kept; it has 48 bases, read in frame from the first base.